The clone carrying this TCR beta chain was counted ten times or more. Time point noted: newly diagnosed GD, antithyroid drugs for less than 3 months. The TCR library was made from RNA that had been extracted from PBMCs in TRIzol. This sample was taken from a study of regulatory T cells in long-lasting Graves disease. To make TCR beta libraries, researchers used iRepertoire HTBI primers and Arm-PCR of CDR3 regions. TCRdb reprocessed the multiplex PCR reads via MiXCR and lists one record per CDR3 protein. Of under 800,000 distinct CDR3 sequences listed, about 16% are singletons. Another study also made use of these data, one on T cells in Graves' hyperthyroidism and ophthalmopathy. That paper states: HTBI primers were the set used in a first-round RT-PCR of the TCR CDR3.

The sample here was peripheral blood mononuclear cells (PBMCs), taken at new diagnosis, from a patient treated with antithyroid drugs. This sequence originates from a woman in her thirties with Graves disease.

The CDR3 loop is CASSHTGDPYQPQHF. The DNA of the CDR3 is TGTGCCAGTAGTCACACAGGGGACCCATATCAGCCCCAGCATTTT. The rearrangement uses TRBV19 and TRBJ1-5, with TRBD1 identical over 7 bases. CDR3 length equals 15 residues. CDR1 is LNHDA, CDR2 SQIVND, per germline (reference sequence). V was clipped by 5 bases and J by 5 bases; unmatched bases: 9. Full variable domain (rest looked up from reference TRBV19 and TRBJ1-5): DGGITQSPKYLFRKEGQNVTLSCEQNLNHDAMYWYRQDPGQGLRLIYYSQIVNDFQKGDIAEGYSVSREKKESFPLTVTSAQKNPTAFYLCASSHTGDPYQPQHFGDGTRLSIL.